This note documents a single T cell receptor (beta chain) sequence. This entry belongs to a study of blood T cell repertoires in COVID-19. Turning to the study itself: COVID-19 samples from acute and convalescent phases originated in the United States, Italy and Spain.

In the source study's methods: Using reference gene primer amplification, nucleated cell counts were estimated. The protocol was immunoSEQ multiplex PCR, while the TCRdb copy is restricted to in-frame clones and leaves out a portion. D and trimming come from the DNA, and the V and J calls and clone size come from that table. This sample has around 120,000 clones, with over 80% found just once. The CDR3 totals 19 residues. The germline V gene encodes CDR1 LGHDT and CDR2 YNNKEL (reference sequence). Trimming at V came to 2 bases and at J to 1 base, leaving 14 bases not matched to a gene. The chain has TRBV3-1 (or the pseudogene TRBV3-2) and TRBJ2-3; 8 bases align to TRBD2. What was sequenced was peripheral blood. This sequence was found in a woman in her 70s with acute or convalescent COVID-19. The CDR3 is CASSQHADGGGVGTDTQYF. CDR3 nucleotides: TGTGCCAGCAGCCAACACGCAGACGGGGGGGGAGTCGGCACAGATACGCAGTATTTT.